This TCR beta chain was recovered during a study of cytomegalovirus exposure and HLA in healthy donors. Use of 60 Vbeta and 13 Jbeta primers characterized the PCR. Using immunoSEQ multiplex PCR, the repertoire was profiled, and TCRdb retains in-frame clones only, with some absent. Of more than 140,000 clones in the sample, around 79% were seen once. Healthy bone marrow donors made up the cohort. Per the germline V gene, CDR1 is SGHTS and CDR2 is YDEGEE. With 4 bases clipped from V and 5 bases from J, the junction kept 7 bases outside the gene matches. This CDR3 has 15 amino acids. Sequencing used PBMCs. The chain employs TRBV5-8 and TRBJ1-3; 9 bases are shared with TRBD1. The sequence came from a man in his thirties or forties in good health and CMV-seropositive. The CDR3 DNA reads as TGTGCCAGCAGCGGGACAGGGAGAACAAGAAACACCATATATTTT. Amino acids: CASSGTGRTRNTIYF.